Given below is one T cell receptor (beta chain) in context. Clones were read by immunoSEQ multiplex PCR, and TCRdb kept only the in-frame ones, dropping some. The sample includes 45,000 to 60,000 clones, roughly four fifths of them seen just once. This entry comes from a study of blood T cell repertoires in COVID-19. On the study more broadly: The United States, Italy and Spain supplied acute and convalescent COVID-19 samples.

CDR1 and CDR2 from the germline V gene are LNHDA and SQIVND (reference sequence). There are 23 residues in the CDR3. Trimming took 5 bases from V and 9 from J, leaving 44 bases between them. Material for sequencing was peripheral blood. The source of this sequence is a woman aged 60-75 years with acute or convalescent COVID-19. This chain joins TRBV19 and TRBJ2-1, with D perhaps matching TRBD2 (7 bases). CDR3 bases: TGTGCCAGTAGTTCCCGATCCTACTTTGGGGGGGCAGGGGACGACCCTGTTTGGCGTGAGCAGTTCTTC. Its translation is CASSSRSYFGGAGDDPVWREQFF.